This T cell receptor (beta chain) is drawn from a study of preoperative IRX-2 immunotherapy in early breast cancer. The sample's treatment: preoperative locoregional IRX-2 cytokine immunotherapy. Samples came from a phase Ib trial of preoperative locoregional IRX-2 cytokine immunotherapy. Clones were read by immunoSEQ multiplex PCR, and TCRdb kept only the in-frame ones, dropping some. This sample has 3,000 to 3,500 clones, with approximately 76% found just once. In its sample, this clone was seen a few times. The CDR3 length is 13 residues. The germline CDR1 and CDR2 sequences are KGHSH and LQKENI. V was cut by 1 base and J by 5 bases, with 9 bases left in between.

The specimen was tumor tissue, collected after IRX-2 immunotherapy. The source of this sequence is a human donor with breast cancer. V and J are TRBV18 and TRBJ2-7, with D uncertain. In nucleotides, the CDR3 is TGTGCCAGCTCACCACTATCAGGAGACGAGCAGTACTTC. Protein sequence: CASSPLSGDEQYF.